In this sample, the clone carrying this T cell receptor (beta chain) turned up a few times. This record comes from a study of blood T cells in healthy people across ages. Combining a sample-barcoded 5' primer with a J-beta primer mix, a second PCR ran for 7 to 11 cycles. TCRdb reprocessed the 5' RACE reads via MiXCR and lists one record per CDR3 protein. Here the sample spans 1.5 million or so distinct CDR3 sequences, less than 45% being singletons. The CDR3 covers 12 residues. The V gene's germline CDR1 is DFQATT and CDR2 SNEGSKA (reference sequence). V lost 3 bases and J lost 5, with 11 bases in between.

The TCR sequence derives from a woman between 18 and 29 years old in good health. Sequencing was done on a sample of blood. This rearrangement joins TRBV20-1 to TRBJ2-7; D may be TRBD1 (6 bases). The CDR3 spells CSASDRLNEQYF. DNA for the CDR3: TGCAGTGCTAGTGACAGGCTCAACGAGCAGTACTTC.